The clone carrying this T cell receptor beta chain came up many times. This sample was taken from a study of blood T cell repertoires in COVID-19. Across the study: Collection of acute and convalescent COVID-19 samples took place in the United States, Italy and Spain.

Cohort placement rested on clinical history that participants reported themselves. Recovery meant two consecutive negative NP/OP PCR tests, professional clearance, or resolved symptoms. Sequencing used immunoSEQ multiplex PCR; TCRdb keeps in-frame clones, though not all of them. The repertoire consists of approximately 280,000 clones, with about 89% occurring once and the leading ten covering under 3%. Germline V lookup: CDR1 MDHEN, CDR2 SYDVKM. V was clipped by 7 bases and J by 3 bases; unmatched bases: 3. This CDR3 is built from 13 residues. Sequenced input: PBMCs or T cells enriched from blood (not recorded which). The chain employs TRBV28 and TRBJ2-7; 10 nucleotides line up with TRBD2. This TCR was recovered from a woman aged 18 to 35 who had recovered from COVID-19. Written as DNA, the CDR3 is TGTGCCAGCAAACTAGCGGGGAGCTACGAGCAGTACTTC. Residues: CASKLAGSYEQYF.